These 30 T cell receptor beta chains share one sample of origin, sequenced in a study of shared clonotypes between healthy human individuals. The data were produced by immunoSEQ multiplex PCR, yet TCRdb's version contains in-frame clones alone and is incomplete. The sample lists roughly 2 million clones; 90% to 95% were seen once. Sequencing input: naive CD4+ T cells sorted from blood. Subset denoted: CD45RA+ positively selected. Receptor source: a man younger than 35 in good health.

CDR3 coding DNA: TGCGCCAGCAGCTTGGAGGGTTTCGGGAATGAAGCTTTCTTT. The encoded protein is CASSLEGFGNEAFF. This chain links TRBV5-1 with TRBJ1-1, with D unresolved. The CDR3 runs 14 residues. V lost 0 bases and J 7 bases, leaving 13 bases between the germline ends. Germline loops: CDR1 SGHRS, CDR2 YFSETQ.

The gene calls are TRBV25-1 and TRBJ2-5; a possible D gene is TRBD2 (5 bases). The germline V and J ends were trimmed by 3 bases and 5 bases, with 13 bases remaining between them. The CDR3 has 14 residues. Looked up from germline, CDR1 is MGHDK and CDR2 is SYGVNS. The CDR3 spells CASSEYGVQETQYF. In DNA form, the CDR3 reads TGTGCCAGCAGTGAGTACGGGGTTCAGGAGACCCAGTACTTC.

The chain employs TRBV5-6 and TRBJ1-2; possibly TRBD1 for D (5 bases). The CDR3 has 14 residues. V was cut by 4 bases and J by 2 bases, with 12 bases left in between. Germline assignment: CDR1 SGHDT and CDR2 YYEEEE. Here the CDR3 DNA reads TGTGCCAGCAGCGGTTACGACAGAAACTATGGCTACACCTTC. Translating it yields CASSGYDRNYGYTF.

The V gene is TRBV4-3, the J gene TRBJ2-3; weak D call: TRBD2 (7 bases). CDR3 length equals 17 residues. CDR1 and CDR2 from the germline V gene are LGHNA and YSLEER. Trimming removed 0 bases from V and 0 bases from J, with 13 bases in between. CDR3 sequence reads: CASSQDFRGASTDTQYF. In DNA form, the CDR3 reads TGCGCCAGCAGCCAAGATTTTCGGGGGGCAAGCACAGATACGCAGTATTTT.

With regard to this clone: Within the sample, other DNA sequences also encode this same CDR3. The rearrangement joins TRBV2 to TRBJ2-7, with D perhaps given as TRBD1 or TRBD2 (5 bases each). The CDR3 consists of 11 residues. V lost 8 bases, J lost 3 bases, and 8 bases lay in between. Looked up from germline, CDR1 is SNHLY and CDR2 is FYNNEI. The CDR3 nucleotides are TGTGCCAGCTCGAGGGGCTACGAGCAGTACTTC. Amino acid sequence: CASSRGYEQYF.

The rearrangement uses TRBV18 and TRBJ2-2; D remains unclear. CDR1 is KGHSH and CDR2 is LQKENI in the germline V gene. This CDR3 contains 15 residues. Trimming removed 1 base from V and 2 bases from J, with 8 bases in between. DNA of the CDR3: TGTGCCAGCTCACCACTCCATGGTAACACCGGGGAGCTGTTTTTT. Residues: CASSPLHGNTGELFF.

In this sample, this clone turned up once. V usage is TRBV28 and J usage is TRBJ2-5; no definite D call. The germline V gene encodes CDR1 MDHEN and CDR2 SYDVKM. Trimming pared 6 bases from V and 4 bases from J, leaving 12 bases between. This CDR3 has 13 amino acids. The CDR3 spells CASRNGVIETQYF. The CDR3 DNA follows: TGTGCCAGCAGGAATGGGGTCATAGAGACCCAGTACTTC.

DNA of the CDR3: TGTGCCAGCAGCGTAGGTCCCCCAACGTTTGGGCAGAACATTCAGTACTTC. As protein: CASSVGPPTFGQNIQYF. The chain carries TRBV9 and TRBJ2-4; D unresolved. V shed 0 bases and J shed 7 bases, with 20 bases lying between them. Per the germline V gene, CDR1 is SGDLS and CDR2 is YYNGEE. The CDR3 contains 17 residues.

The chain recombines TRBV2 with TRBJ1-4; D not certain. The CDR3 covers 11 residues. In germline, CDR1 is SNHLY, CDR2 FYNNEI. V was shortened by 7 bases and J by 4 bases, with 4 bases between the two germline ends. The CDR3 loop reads CASKLNEKLFF. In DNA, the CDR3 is TGTGCCAGCAAACTTAATGAAAAACTGTTTTTT.

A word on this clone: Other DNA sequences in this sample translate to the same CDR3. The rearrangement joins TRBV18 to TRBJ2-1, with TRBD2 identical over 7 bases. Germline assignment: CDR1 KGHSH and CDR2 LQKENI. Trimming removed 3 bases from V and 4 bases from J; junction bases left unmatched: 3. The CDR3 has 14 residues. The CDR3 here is CASSPGLPYNEQFF. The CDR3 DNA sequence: TGTGCCAGCTCACCGGGACTACCGTACAATGAGCAGTTCTTC. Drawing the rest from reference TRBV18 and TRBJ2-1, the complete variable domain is NAGVMQNPRHLVRRRGQEARLRCSPMKGHSHVYWYRQLPEEGLKFMVYLQKENIIDESGMPKERFSAEFPKEGPSILRIQQVVRGDSAAYFCASSPGLPYNEQFFGPGTRLTVL.

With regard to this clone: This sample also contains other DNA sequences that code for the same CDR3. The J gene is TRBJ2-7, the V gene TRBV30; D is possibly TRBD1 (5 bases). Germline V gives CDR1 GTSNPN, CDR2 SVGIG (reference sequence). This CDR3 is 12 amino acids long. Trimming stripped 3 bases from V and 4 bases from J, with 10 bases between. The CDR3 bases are TGTGCCTGGAGCGTTAGGGGTTACGAGCAGTACTTC. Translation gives CAWSVRGYEQYF.

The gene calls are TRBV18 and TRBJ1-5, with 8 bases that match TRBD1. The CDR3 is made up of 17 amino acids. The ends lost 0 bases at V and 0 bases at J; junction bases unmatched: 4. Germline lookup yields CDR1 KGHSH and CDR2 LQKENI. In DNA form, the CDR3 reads TGTGCCAGCTCACCACCCACAGGGGGGGATAGCAATCAGCCCCAGCATTTT. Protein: CASSPPTGGDSNQPQHF.

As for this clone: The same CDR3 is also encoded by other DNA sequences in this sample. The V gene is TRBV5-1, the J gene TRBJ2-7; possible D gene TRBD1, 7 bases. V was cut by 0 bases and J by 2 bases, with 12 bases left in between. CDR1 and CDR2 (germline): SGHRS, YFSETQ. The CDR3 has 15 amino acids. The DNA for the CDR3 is TGCGCCAGCAGCTTGGCGTCAGGGGGGACCTACGAGCAGTACTTC. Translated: CASSLASGGTYEQYF.

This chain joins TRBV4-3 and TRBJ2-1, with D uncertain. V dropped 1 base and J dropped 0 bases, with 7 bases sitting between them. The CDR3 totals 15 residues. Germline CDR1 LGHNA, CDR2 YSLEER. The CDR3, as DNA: TGCGCCAGCAGCCAAGTTTCAAGCTCCTACAATGAGCAGTTCTTC. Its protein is CASSQVSSSYNEQFF.

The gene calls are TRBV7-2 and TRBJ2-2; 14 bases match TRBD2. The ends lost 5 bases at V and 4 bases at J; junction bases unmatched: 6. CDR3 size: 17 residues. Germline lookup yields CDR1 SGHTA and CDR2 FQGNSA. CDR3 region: CASSRLAGGPGTGELFF. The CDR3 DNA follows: TGTGCCAGCAGCCGACTAGCGGGGGGGCCGGGCACCGGGGAGCTGTTTTTT.

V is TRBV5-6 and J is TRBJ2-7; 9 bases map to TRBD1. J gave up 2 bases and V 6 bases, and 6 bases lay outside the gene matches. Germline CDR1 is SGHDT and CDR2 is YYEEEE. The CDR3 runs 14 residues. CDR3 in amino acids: CASNRGQGAYEQYF. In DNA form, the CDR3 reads TGTGCCAGCAACCGGGGACAGGGCGCCTACGAGCAGTACTTC.

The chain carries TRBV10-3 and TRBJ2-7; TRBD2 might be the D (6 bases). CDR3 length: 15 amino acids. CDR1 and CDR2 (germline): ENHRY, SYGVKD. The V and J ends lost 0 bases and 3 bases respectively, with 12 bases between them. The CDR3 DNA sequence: TGTGCCATCAGTGAGTCGGAGGGAGGCTACTACGAGCAGTACTTC. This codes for CAISESEGGYYEQYF.

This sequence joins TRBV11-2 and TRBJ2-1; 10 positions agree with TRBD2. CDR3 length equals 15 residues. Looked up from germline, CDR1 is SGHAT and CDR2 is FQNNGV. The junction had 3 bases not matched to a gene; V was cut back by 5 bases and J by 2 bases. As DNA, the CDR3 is TGTGCCAGCAGCGAGCTAGCGGGAGCCTACAATGAGCAGTTCTTC. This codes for CASSELAGAYNEQFF.

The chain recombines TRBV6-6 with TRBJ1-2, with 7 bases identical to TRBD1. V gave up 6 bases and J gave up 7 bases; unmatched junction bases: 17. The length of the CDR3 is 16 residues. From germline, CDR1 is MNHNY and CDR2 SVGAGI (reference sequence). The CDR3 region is CASSSQGQEGRSGYTF. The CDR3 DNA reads TGTGCCAGCAGCTCTCAAGGACAGGAAGGAAGATCTGGCTACACCTTC.

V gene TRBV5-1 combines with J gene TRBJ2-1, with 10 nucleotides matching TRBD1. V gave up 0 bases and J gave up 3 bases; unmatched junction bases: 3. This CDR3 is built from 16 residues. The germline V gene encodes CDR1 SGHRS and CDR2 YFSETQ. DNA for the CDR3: TGCGCCAGCAGCTTGGTCGGGACAGGGGACTACAATGAGCAGTTCTTC. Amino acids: CASSLVGTGDYNEQFF.

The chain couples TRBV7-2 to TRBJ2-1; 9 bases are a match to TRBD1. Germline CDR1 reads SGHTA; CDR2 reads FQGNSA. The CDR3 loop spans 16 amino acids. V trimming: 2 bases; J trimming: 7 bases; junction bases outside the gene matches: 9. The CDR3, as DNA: TGTGCCAGCAGCTTACTCCTTCTGGGACAGGGAAATGAGCAGTTCTTC. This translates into CASSLLLLGQGNEQFF.

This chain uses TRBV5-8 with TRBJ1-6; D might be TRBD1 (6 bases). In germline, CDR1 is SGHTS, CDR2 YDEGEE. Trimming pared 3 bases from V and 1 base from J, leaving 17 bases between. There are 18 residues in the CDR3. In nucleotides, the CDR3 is TGTGCCAGCAGCTCCGGGACACCTAGCCCTTCCTATAATTCACCCCTCCACTTT. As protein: CASSSGTPSPSYNSPLHF.

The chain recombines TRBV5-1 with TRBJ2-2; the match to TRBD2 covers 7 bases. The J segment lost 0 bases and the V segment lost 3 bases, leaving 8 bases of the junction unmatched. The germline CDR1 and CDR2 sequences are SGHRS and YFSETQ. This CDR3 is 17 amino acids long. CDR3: CASSWGGDTSNTGELFF. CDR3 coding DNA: TGCGCCAGCAGCTGGGGAGGGGATACCTCGAACACCGGGGAGCTGTTTTTT.

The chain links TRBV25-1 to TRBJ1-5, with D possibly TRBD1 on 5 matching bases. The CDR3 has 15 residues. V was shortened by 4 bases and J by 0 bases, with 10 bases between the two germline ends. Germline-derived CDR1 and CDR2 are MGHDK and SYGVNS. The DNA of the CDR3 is TGTGCCAGCAGTGGACCGGGGACTAGCAATCAGCCCCAGCATTTT. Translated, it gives CASSGPGTSNQPQHF. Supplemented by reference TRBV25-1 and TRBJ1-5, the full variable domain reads EADIYQTPRYLVIGTGKKITLECSQTMGHDKMYWYQQDPGMELHLIHYSYGVNSTEKGDLSSESTVSRIRTEHFPLTLESARPSHTSQYLCASSGPGTSNQPQHFGDGTRLSIL.

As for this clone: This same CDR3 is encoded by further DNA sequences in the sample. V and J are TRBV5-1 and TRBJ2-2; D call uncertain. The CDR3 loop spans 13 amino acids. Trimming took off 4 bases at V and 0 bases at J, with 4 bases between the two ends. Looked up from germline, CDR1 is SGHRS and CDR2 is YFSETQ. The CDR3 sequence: CASSTANTGELFF. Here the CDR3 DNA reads TGCGCCAGCAGCACCGCGAACACCGGGGAGCTGTTTTTT.

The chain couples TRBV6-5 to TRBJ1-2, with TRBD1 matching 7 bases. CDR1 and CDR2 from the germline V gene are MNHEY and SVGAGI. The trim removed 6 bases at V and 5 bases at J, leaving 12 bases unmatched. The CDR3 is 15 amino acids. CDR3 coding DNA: TGTGCCAGCAGGCGCGGACAGGCCAGGGATTATGGCTACACCTTC. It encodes CASRRGQARDYGYTF.

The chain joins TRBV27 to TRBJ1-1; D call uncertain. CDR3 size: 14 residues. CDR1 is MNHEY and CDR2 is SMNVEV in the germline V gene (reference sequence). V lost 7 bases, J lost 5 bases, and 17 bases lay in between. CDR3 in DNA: TGTGCCAGCACTAGGCGCGAAGGGATGACTGAAGCTTTCTTT. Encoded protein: CASTRREGMTEAFF.

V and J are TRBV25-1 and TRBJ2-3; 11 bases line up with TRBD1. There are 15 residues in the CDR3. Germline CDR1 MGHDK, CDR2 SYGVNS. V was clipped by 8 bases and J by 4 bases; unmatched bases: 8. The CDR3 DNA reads TGTGCCAGCCGTAAACCGGGACAGGGGGCAGATACGCAGTATTTT. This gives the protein CASRKPGQGADTQYF. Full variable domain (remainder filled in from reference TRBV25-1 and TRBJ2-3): EADIYQTPRYLVIGTGKKITLECSQTMGHDKMYWYQQDPGMELHLIHYSYGVNSTEKGDLSSESTVSRIRTEHFPLTLESARPSHTSQYLCASRKPGQGADTQYFGPGTRLTVL.

The CDR3 DNA reads TGTGCCAGCAGCCAAATAACTCCTACGAGCTCTGGAAACACCATATATTTT. Translation gives CASSQITPTSSGNTIYF. The chain employs TRBV14 and TRBJ1-3; D is unclear. V shed 2 bases and J shed 0 bases, with 14 bases lying between them. CDR3 length equals 17 residues. Germline V lookup: CDR1 SGHDN, CDR2 FVKESK.

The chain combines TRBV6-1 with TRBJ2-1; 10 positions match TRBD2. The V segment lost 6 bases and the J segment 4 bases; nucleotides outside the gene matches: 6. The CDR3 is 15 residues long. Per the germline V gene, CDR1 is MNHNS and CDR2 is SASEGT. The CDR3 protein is CASSPKREGYNEQFF. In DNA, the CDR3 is TGTGCCAGCAGCCCAAAGCGGGAGGGTTACAATGAGCAGTTCTTC.